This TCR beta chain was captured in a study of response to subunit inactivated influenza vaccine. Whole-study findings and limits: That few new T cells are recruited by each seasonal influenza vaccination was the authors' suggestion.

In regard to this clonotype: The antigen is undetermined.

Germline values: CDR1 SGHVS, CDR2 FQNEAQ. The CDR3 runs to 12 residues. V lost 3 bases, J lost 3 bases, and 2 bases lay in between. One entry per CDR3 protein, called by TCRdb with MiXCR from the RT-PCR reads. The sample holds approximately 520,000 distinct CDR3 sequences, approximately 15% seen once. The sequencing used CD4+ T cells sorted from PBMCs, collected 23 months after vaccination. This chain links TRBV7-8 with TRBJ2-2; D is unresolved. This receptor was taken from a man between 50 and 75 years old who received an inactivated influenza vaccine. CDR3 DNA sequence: TGTGCCAGCAGCTTCGACACCGGGGAGCTGTTTTTT. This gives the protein CASSFDTGELFF.